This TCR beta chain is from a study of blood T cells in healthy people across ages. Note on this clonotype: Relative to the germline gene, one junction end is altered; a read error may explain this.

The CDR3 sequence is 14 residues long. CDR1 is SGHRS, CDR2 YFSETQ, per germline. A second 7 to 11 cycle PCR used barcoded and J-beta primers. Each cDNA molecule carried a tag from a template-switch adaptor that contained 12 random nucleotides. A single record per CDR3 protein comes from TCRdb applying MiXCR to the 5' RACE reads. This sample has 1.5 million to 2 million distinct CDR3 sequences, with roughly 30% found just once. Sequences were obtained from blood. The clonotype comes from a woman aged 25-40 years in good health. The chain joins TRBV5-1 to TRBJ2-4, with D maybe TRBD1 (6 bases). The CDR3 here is CASSLGPSRDIQDF. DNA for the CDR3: TGCGCCAGCAGCTTGGGTCCTAGCCGGGACATTCAGGACTTC.